These T cell receptor beta chains were read from a single sample in a study of tumor-infiltrating lymphocytes in primary liver carcinoma. TCRdb re-derived calls from the multiplex PCR reads in MiXCR, one entry per CDR3 protein. The sample consists of fewer than 200,000 distinct CDR3 sequences, around 85% of them appearing once. The source material was tumor tissue from primary liver carcinoma. All receptors come from a man aged 40-49 years with primary liver carcinoma and hepatitis B virus infection. The CDR3 runs from the conserved cysteine through the conserved F or W.

TRBV4-3	TRBJ2-4	CASSLRLAGGSPGDNIQYF
TRBV29-1	.	CSVHNNEQYF
TRBV19	TRBJ2-5	CASRQAGETQYF
TRBV4-1	TRBJ1-1	CASSLRTGTLNTEAFF
TRBV28	TRBJ2-1	CASSLTGPQEEQFF
TRBV29-1	TRBJ2-2	CNVATSAANTGELFF
TRBV29-1	TRBJ2-7	CSLDTGYVDEQYF
TRBV11-1	TRBJ2-1	CASSFQGPWDNEQIF
TRBV29-1	TRBJ2-2	CSVGTSAANTGEPFF
TRBV12-3/TRBV12-4	TRBJ2-2	CASSDRQGATGDLFF
TRBV6-5	TRBJ2-6	CASSSSGTSGYYGANVLTF
TRBV5-1	TRBJ2-1	CASTLAGDYNEQFF
TRBV10-2	TRBJ2-3	CASSGLQGLATTDTQYF
TRBV7-9	TRBJ1-4	CASSLLGEKLFF
TRBV5-6	TRBJ2-7	CASSLAPDQQYF
TRBV6-1	TRBJ1-5	CASNDPGQGNQPEHF
TRBV6-4	TRBJ2-1	CVGSDSTSGSNEQLF
TRBV5-4	TRBJ2-3	CASSLSTGVQDTQYF
TRBV6-6	TRBJ1-5	CASNYLQGNQPQHF
TRBV29-1	TRBJ2-3	CRVSGTGASETQYF
TRBV29-1	TRBJ1-2	CSVPAASAVGYTF
TRBV5-1	TRBJ2-3	CASSLVGTQTTDTQCF
TRBV6-5	TRBJ2-2	CTSSYQDTGKLFF
TRBV6-1	TRBJ1-5	CASIEIGNSNQPQHF
TRBV11-2	TRBJ2-3	CGSSYPGLAGVDTRYF
TRBV4-2	TRBJ2-3	CASNQGQLVTDTQYF
TRBV11-2	TRBJ1-4	CASGLGAAVYEKLFF
TRBV29-1	TRBJ2-5	CRAYTTPGLAGETQYF
TRBV6-1	TRBJ2-1	CVSSEAPSGRSINEQFF
TRBV29-1	TRBJ1-1	CSVARQGSNSESLF
TRBV6-2/TRBV6-3	TRBJ2-2	CASTSGTGDTGELFF
TRBV6-5	TRBJ2-7	CVSSSLRSMTSGTDEQYF
TRBV11-3	TRBJ1-5	CANRLDLGVAQPQHF
TRBV6-1	TRBJ2-3	CASNHIDMQYF
TRBV7-2	TRBJ2-1	CDSSPGTNNEQFF
TRBV29-1	TRBJ2-5	CSVESAACRSETQYF
TRBV12-3/TRBV12-4	TRBJ2-4	CDSSLRGRAFLAKNIQYF
TRBV5-1	TRBJ2-1	CVSMAGGAAYNEPFF
TRBV5-4	TRBJ2-7	CASSVSGSSYEQYF
TRBV6-2/TRBV6-3	TRBJ2-5	CASSPDRDGQETQYF
TRBV6-2/TRBV6-3	TRBJ2-1	CASSGRLAGGVEQFF
TRBV6-1	TRBJ1-4	CASSSTTAAVEEKLFF
TRBV29-1	TRBJ2-5	CSAASLQETQYF
TRBV29-1	TRBJ1-4	CSVGQKGEKLFF
TRBV29-1	.	CSVGLGTDYEQFF
TRBV29-1	TRBJ2-7	CSVERDNSYKQYF
TRBV29-1	TRBJ1-1	CSVTSGNTEVFF
TRBV11-2	TRBJ1-2	CASSLYSVTYSRGYTF
TRBV12-3/TRBV12-4	TRBJ1-5	CDSTQGTALNQPQHF
TRBV11-2	TRBJ2-3	CASSLRETGGDTQYF
TRBV10-3	TRBJ2-1	CAIRSDLSTYNEQFF
TRBV6-5	TRBJ1-1	CASTYSGGTEAFF
TRBV6-6	TRBJ1-2	CVSRGTGWDYVYTF